This is a list of T cell receptor beta chains from one sample in a study of blood T cell repertoires in COVID-19. Profiling relied on immunoSEQ multiplex PCR, and the TCRdb table lists in-frame clones only, not all of them. This sample yields about 100,000 clones, of which around 90% are seen a single time; about 2.9% belongs to the top ten. What was sequenced was peripheral blood. The receptors originated from a man aged 50 to 59 with active or convalescent COVID-19. Both conserved end residues are part of each CDR3. For some rows the clone size is stated as once, few or many, or as a class when expanded; others skip it.

J: TRBJ2-1; V: TRBV3-1/TRBV3-2; size: many; CDR3: CASSQEDAVGWLAGGSSYNEQFF
J: TRBJ1-2; V: TRBV28; size: -; CDR3: CASSVDRIYGYTF
J: TRBJ1-5; V: TRBV6-1; size: -; CDR3: CASSAYPRGSNQPQHF
J: TRBJ2-3; V: TRBV25-1; size: -; CDR3: CASSASFGAYF
J: TRBJ1-2; V: TRBV27; size: once; CDR3: CASREQLTTNYGYTF
J: TRBJ1-6; V: TRBV7-2; size: -; CDR3: CASSPLPNSPLHF
J: TRBJ1-1; V: TRBV5-6; size: -; CDR3: CASSSGQGRTEAFF
J: TRBJ1-4; V: TRBV7-2; size: -; CDR3: CASSSTDRYHEKLFF
J: TRBJ2-6; V: TRBV24-1; size: -; CDR3: CATSVDRTPGANVLTF
J: TRBJ1-1; V: TRBV4-3; size: -; CDR3: CASSQQFTGNTEAFF
J: TRBJ1-5; V: TRBV19; size: -; CDR3: CASRPRDYSNQPQHF
J: TRBJ1-2; V: TRBV5-4; size: -; CDR3: CASSSGQGFRGYTF
J: TRBJ2-1; V: TRBV18; size: -; CDR3: CASSRLAGGPDEQFF
J: TRBJ1-4; V: TRBV11-2; size: -; CDR3: CASSATGTNEKLFF
J: TRBJ2-1; V: TRBV7-9; size: few; CDR3: CASSLLAGVTYNEQFF
J: TRBJ2-3; V: TRBV19; size: -; CDR3: CASSTQLAGYTDTQYF
J: TRBJ1-2; V: TRBV5-6; size: -; CDR3: CASSGGTSNYGYTF
J: TRBJ2-5; V: TRBV18; size: -; CDR3: CASSPAGTSGGAPDF
J: TRBJ2-1; V: TRBV7-2; size: -; CDR3: CASSVAGTGSYNEQFF
J: TRBJ2-7; V: TRBV4-3; size: -; CDR3: CASSQDAGTGDYEQYF
J: TRBJ2-2; V: TRBV21-1; size: -; CDR3: CASSKALEAGGDTGELFF
J: TRBJ1-2; V: TRBV10-3; size: -; CDR3: CAISEREPYGYTF
J: TRBJ1-2; V: TRBV28; size: -; CDR3: CASSRTGAGGYTF
J: TRBJ1-1; V: TRBV12-3/TRBV12-4; size: -; CDR3: CASSLVTGSDAFF
J: TRBJ1-2; V: TRBV5-4; size: -; CDR3: CASSVTGSYGYTF
J: TRBJ1-1; V: TRBV6-5; size: -; CDR3: CASSPGQGMNTEAFF
J: TRBJ2-7; V: TRBV28; size: -; CDR3: CASSPLKAGANYEQYF
J: TRBJ1-6; V: TRBV10-3; size: -; CDR3: CAIRDRGTYNSPLHF
J: TRBJ2-3; V: TRBV7-9; size: few; CDR3: CASSYLAGGGDTQYF
J: TRBJ2-1; V: TRBV7-2; size: -; CDR3: CASSYPLGGNEQFF
J: TRBJ2-7; V: TRBV18; size: -; CDR3: CASSPVGQGLRVEQYF
J: TRBJ2-3; V: TRBV7-2; size: -; CDR3: CASSLSSGGGDTQYF
J: TRBJ2-6; V: TRBV6-5; size: -; CDR3: CASSPGSGANVLTF
J: TRBJ2-5; V: TRBV3-1/TRBV3-2; size: -; CDR3: CASSPGALAGQETQYF
J: TRBJ1-2; V: TRBV28; size: -; CDR3: CASSSSGGYGYTF
J: TRBJ2-3; V: TRBV5-5; size: -; CDR3: CASSLAVDTQYF
J: TRBJ2-3; V: TRBV18; size: -; CDR3: CASGRGEDTQYF
J: TRBJ2-1; V: TRBV7-6; size: -; CDR3: CASSLGGQGIDEQFF
J: TRBJ1-5; V: TRBV5-1; size: -; CDR3: CASSPGTGEGQPQHF
J: TRBJ1-2; V: TRBV5-8; size: few; CDR3: CASSFSDRNYGYTF